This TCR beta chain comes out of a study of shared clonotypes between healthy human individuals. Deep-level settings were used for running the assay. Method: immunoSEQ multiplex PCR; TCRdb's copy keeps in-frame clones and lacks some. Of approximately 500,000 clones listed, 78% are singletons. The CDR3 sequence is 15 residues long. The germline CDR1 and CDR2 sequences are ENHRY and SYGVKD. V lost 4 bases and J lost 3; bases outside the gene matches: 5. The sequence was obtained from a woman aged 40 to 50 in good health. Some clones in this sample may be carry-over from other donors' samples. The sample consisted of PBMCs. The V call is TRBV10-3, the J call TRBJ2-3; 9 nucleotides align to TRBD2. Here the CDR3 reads CAISGAGLATDTQYF. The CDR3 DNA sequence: TGTGCCATCAGTGGCGCGGGACTAGCTACAGATACGCAGTATTTT.